One sample yielded the 22 T cell receptor beta chains listed below, sequenced in a study of CD8 T cells in Susac syndrome. Random hexamers were used to reverse transcribe the RNA input (roughly 0.5 to 1 ug). In TCRdb, the immunoSEQ multiplex PCR reads were re-called with MiXCR into one record per CDR3 protein. The repertoire holds roughly 150,000 distinct CDR3 sequences, with around 95% as singletons. The sequenced material came from CD8+ T cells from PBMCs. The source is a human donor with multiple sclerosis.

The CDR3 loop reads CASSDGHQETQYF. For the CDR3, the DNA is TGTGCCAGCAGCGATGGGCATCAAGAGACCCAGTACTTC. The rearrangement uses TRBV9 and TRBJ2-5; D uncertain. The germline V gene encodes CDR1 SGDLS and CDR2 YYNGEE. The CDR3 contains 13 residues. V was trimmed by 3 bases and J by 2 bases, leaving 8 bases between them.

V is TRBV2 and J is TRBJ2-3; D gene uncertain. Trimming stripped 7 bases from V and 1 base from J, with 3 bases between. Germline CDR1 and CDR2: SNHLY and FYNNEI. There are 11 residues in the CDR3. This CDR3 is CASMGTDTQYF. The DNA for the CDR3 is TGTGCCAGCATGGGCACAGATACGCAGTATTTT.

A few counts support this clonotype. J is TRBJ2-5 and V is TRBV27; 8 positions agree with TRBD2. V lost 5 bases and J lost 5; bases outside the gene matches: 4. This CDR3 is 13 amino acids long. CDR1 is MNHEY, CDR2 SMNVEV, per germline (reference sequence). The CDR3 DNA follows: TGTGCCAGCAGTCCGGGGGGGCCTGAGACCCAGTACTTC. Translated, it gives CASSPGGPETQYF.

The J gene is TRBJ1-4, the V gene TRBV7-9, with a tentative D call TRBD1 (5 bases). This CDR3 has 15 residues. Germline assignment: CDR1 SEHNR and CDR2 FQNEAQ (reference sequence). The V gene lost 5 bases and the J gene lost 8 bases, with 18 bases spanning the gap. In DNA form, the CDR3 reads TGTGCCAGCAGCCGTACCTCTATCCGGGGGGAAAAACTGTTTTTT. Its protein is CASSRTSIRGEKLFF.

The J gene is TRBJ2-5, the V gene TRBV4-2; the D gene could be TRBD1 or TRBD2 (6 bases each). CDR1 LGHNA and CDR2 YNFKEQ come from the germline V gene. The CDR3 sequence is 13 residues long. Trimming removed 3 bases from V and 3 bases from J, with 8 bases in between. DNA of the CDR3: TGTGCCAGCAGCCAGGAGGGGGAAGAGACCCAGTACTTC. As protein: CASSQEGEETQYF.

The chain carries TRBV30 and TRBJ2-7; D assignment may be TRBD1 or TRBD2 (6 bases each). The CDR3 has 12 amino acids. V dropped 5 bases and J dropped 2 bases, with 10 bases sitting between them. Germline V gives CDR1 GTSNPN, CDR2 SVGIG (reference sequence). DNA of the CDR3: TGTGCCTGGGCGAGGGGGGCCTACGAGCAGTACGTC. Translation: CAWARGAYEQYV.

The J gene is TRBJ2-7, the V gene TRBV5-6; the match to TRBD1 covers 7 bases. Germline V gene sequence: CDR1 SGHDT, CDR2 YYEEEE. The J segment lost 4 bases and the V segment lost 3 bases, leaving 4 bases of the junction unmatched. The CDR3 spans 13 residues. For the CDR3, the DNA is TGTGCCAGCAGCTCAGGGACAGCTTACGAGCAGTACGTC. Amino acid sequence: CASSSGTAYEQYV.

In nucleotides, the CDR3 is TGCAGCGTTCCTGGGTTCAACACTGAAGCTTTCTTT. This sequence encodes CSVPGFNTEAFF. The V call is TRBV29-1, the J call TRBJ1-1; no definite D call. CDR1 SQVTM and CDR2 ANQGSEA come from the germline V gene. This CDR3 region has 12 residues. Trimming stripped 5 bases from V and 2 bases from J, with 9 bases between.

The chain links TRBV27 to TRBJ1-6, with D uncertain. The CDR3 spans 14 residues. Germline-derived CDR1 and CDR2 are MNHEY and SMNVEV (reference sequence). Trimming cost V 6 bases and J 11 bases, with 17 bases left between them. CDR3 in DNA: TGTGCCAGCAGCCGGGCGGGCGCCGGAACACCCCTCCACTTT. Translated: CASSRAGAGTPLHF.

The J gene is TRBJ2-3, the V gene TRBV29-1; possibly TRBD1 for D (5 bases). V was clipped by 2 bases and J by 2 bases, with 8 bases between them. CDR3 size: 13 residues. The V gene's germline CDR1 is SQVTM and CDR2 ANQGSEA. CDR3 sequence reads: CSVESGLTDTQYF. The CDR3 nucleotides read TGCAGCGTTGAATCAGGGCTCACAGATACGCAGTATTTT.

The chain carries TRBV9 and TRBJ1-3, with a tentative D call TRBD1 (6 bases). The CDR3 totals 13 residues. Trimming stripped 0 bases from V and 6 bases from J, with 7 bases between. Germline-derived CDR1 and CDR2 are SGDLS and YYNGEE. Here the CDR3 DNA reads TGTGCCAGCAGCGTAGACAGGGAAAACACCATATATTTT. Residues: CASSVDRENTIYF. The full variable domain, rest sourced from reference TRBV9 and TRBJ1-3, is DSGVTQTPKHLITATGQRVTLRCSPRSGDLSVYWYQQSLDQGLQFLIQYYNGEERAKGNILERFSAQQFPDLHSELNLSSLELGDSALYFCASSVDRENTIYFGEGSWLTVV.

The V gene is TRBV11-2, the J gene TRBJ1-1, with D tentatively TRBD1 (6 bases). CDR1 is SGHAT, CDR2 FQNNGV, per germline. The CDR3 extends over 12 amino acids. The ends were cut back, 5 bases at V and 7 bases at J, with 11 bases in the middle. The CDR3 coding sequence is TGTGCCAGCAGCCCGGGGGCTAATGAAGCTTTCTTT. It codes for CASSPGANEAFF.

The CDR3 sequence: CSARAVGEQFF. The CDR3 DNA follows: TGCAGTGCTAGAGCTGTCGGTGAGCAGTTCTTC. The V call is TRBV20-1, the J call TRBJ2-1; D gene uncertain. Trimming removed 1 base from V and 9 bases from J, with 7 bases in between. The CDR3 spans 11 residues. Germline V CDR1 and CDR2: DFQATT, SNEGSKA (reference sequence).

This clonotype came up once. V usage is TRBV13 and J usage is TRBJ2-7, with a weak D call TRBD1 (6 bases). Trimming cost V 4 bases and J 5 bases, with 12 bases left between them. The CDR3 has 13 residues. Germline V CDR1 and CDR2: PRHDT, FYEKMQ (reference sequence). In DNA, the CDR3 is TGTGCCAGCAGCTCACCGGACAGCGACGAGCAGTACTTC. Its protein product is CASSSPDSDEQYF.

The chain couples TRBV9 to TRBJ2-7; TRBD2 matches at 9 bases. CDR1 and CDR2 from the germline V gene are SGDLS and YYNGEE. The CDR3 runs 14 residues. V was clipped by 6 bases and J by 1 base; unmatched bases: 5. This CDR3 reads CASNPAGGSYEQYF. As DNA, the CDR3 is TGTGCCAGCAACCCGGCGGGGGGGTCCTACGAGCAGTACTTC.

The chain combines TRBV5-4 with TRBJ1-1, with D perhaps TRBD1 (5 bases). V dropped 1 base and J dropped 6 bases, with 7 bases sitting between them. Per germline, CDR1 SGHNT and CDR2 YYREEE (reference sequence). The CDR3 runs 12 residues. The CDR3 protein is CASSLMGAEAFF. The DNA for the CDR3 is TGTGCCAGCAGCTTGATGGGGGCTGAAGCTTTCTTT.

The chain carries TRBV29-1 and TRBJ2-7; 8 positions match TRBD2. The V and J ends lost 4 bases and 0 bases, in that order; junction bases with no gene match: 8. The germline gives CDR1 SQVTM, CDR2 ANQGSEA. The CDR3 runs 15 residues. CDR3 sequence reads: CSVVDPGGISYEQYF. The CDR3, as DNA: TGCAGCGTTGTAGATCCGGGGGGGATCTCCTACGAGCAGTACTTC.

This chain connects TRBV29-1 to TRBJ2-3, with 8 positions matching TRBD1. The J segment lost 8 bases and the V segment lost 8 bases, leaving 9 bases of the junction unmatched. Per germline, CDR1 SQVTM and CDR2 ANQGSEA. The CDR3 loop spans 12 amino acids. CDR3 residues: CSSVQGAATQYF. The CDR3 DNA reads as TGCAGCTCTGTGCAGGGGGCAGCTACGCAGTATTTT.

The chain employs TRBV30 and TRBJ2-7, with 9 bases aligning to TRBD1. The CDR3 extends over 14 amino acids. Trimming cost V 7 bases and J 1 base; bases outside gene matches: 8. The germline V gene encodes CDR1 GTSNPN and CDR2 SVGIG (reference sequence). The CDR3 spells CAYSTGGDSYEQYF. In DNA form, the CDR3 reads TGTGCCTATTCGACAGGGGGGGATTCCTACGAGCAGTACTTC. The whole variable domain, filled in from reference TRBV30 and TRBJ2-7, reads SQTIHQWPATLVQPVGSPLSLECTVEGTSNPNLYWYRQAAGRGLQLLFYSVGIGQISSEVPQNLSASRPQDRQFILSSKKLLLSDSGFYLCAYSTGGDSYEQYFGPGTRLTVT.

This rearrangement joins TRBV3-1 to TRBJ2-3, with 7 nucleotides matching TRBD1. V trimming: 0 bases; J trimming: 6 bases; junction bases outside the gene matches: 15. There are 18 residues in the CDR3. CDR1 is LGHDT, CDR2 YNNKEL, per germline (reference sequence). Here the CDR3 reads CASSQEAPRDSTIDTQYF. The CDR3 DNA sequence: TGTGCCAGCAGCCAAGAAGCGCCCCGGGACAGCACAATCGATACGCAGTATTTT.

The chain is built from TRBV7-9 and TRBJ2-1; no definite D call. Germline V gene data show CDR1 as SEHNR and CDR2 as FQNEAQ (reference sequence). CDR3 size: 14 residues. Trimming left V 5 bases short and J 6 bases short, with 14 bases between. As DNA, the CDR3 is TGTGCCAGCAGCCCAGGACCGAGAAGCAATGAGCAGTTCTTC. Protein sequence: CASSPGPRSNEQFF.

The rearrangement joins TRBV27 to TRBJ2-1; D unclear. With 3 bases removed from V and 0 bases from J, the gap between germline ends came to 6 bases. The CDR3 totals 14 residues. Germline CDR1 and CDR2: MNHEY and SMNVEV (reference sequence). This chain's CDR3 is CASSLGSSYNEQFF. CDR3 DNA sequence: TGTGCCAGCAGTTTGGGCTCCTCCTACAATGAGCAGTTCTTC.